Described below is a single TCR beta chain sequence and its context. No antigen is known for it. Base qualities are not at hand, and no much larger clone is one base apart. This specimen belongs to a study of blood T cell repertoires in COVID-19 (dated by TCRdb to 2018 to 2021). As for the study more broadly: Samples covering the acute and convalescent phases of COVID-19 were provided by collaborators in the United States, Italy and Spain. The prospective study material was composed of cDNA or gDNA derived from T cells, B-cell-depleted T cells, or PBMCs. The dataset comprised deeply sampled blood TCRbeta repertoires from subjects exposed to, actively infected with, or recovered from COVID-19. The repertoires were released in a freely available public database meant as a resource for research on the immune response to SARS-CoV-2. Samples were obtained from the ongoing ImmuneRACE study (first 160 participants) and from approximately 1,200 subjects provided by 6 global collaborators. A de-identified subject ID, COVID-19 status, age in years and sex were almost always included in the sample metadata. Where available, HLA class I and class II types were taken from metadata supplied by the sample provider and were not determined by assay-based typing. General conclusions and limits of the study: Clinical and demographic metadata were provided uncurated, with the amount varying by source and participant.

The V and J ends are trimmed by 4 bases and 6 bases, leaving 12 bases between them. CDR1 MGHRA and CDR2 YSYEKL were looked up in the germline V gene. Including the terminal cysteine and phenylalanine, the CDR3 comprises 14 residues. Just CDR3 DNA is preserved here, 42 bases in frame from base 1. The collaborating institutions used their own protocols to collect whole blood in K2EDTA tubes. For TCRbeta analysis, collaborators shipped samples as frozen whole blood, isolated PBMCs, or DNA extracted from either of those sample types. TCRbeta CDR3 regions were amplified from genomic DNA using the immunoSEQ Assay, a bias-controlled multiplex PCR. The authors' analysis ran thus. The number of nucleated cells in each sample was estimated by amplification of reference gene primers within the assay. Sequence reads were collapsed and filtered to measure the absolute abundance of every unique TCRbeta CDR3 rearrangement. Productive Simpson clonality was computed per sample as the square root of Simpson's diversity index over productive rearrangements. TCRdb stores this immuneACCESS table with in-frame sequences only. Part of the clones is absent; in the studies checked, under half of the shortfall reflects unresolved V genes, and no reason is known for the rest. V, J and clone size reflect that table, while D and trimming were determined from the DNA. The sample includes approximately 100,000 clones, with 85% to 95% observed a single time. The leading ten clones occupy 5.7% of the sample.

Sequenced: peripheral blood. The chain employs TRBV4-1 and TRBJ2-2; no confident D gene assignment can be made. The receptor was derived from a man aged 50 to 60 with active COVID-19. The CDR3 here reads CASSPRGLPGELFF. The DNA sequence reads TGCGCCAGCAGCCCCCGCGGTTTGCCCGGGGAGCTGTTTTTT.